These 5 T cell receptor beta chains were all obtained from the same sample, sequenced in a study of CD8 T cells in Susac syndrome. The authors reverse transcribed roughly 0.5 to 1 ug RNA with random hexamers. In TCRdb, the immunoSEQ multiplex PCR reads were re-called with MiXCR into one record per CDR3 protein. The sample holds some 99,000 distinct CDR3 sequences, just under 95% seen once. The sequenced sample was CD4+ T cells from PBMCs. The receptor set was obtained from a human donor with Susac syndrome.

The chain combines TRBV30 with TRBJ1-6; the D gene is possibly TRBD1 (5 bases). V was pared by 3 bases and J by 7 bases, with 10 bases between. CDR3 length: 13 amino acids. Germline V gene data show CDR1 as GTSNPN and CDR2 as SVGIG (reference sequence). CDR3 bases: TGTGCCTGGAGCAGGGAAGGGAATTCACCCCTCCACTTT. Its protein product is CAWSREGNSPLHF.

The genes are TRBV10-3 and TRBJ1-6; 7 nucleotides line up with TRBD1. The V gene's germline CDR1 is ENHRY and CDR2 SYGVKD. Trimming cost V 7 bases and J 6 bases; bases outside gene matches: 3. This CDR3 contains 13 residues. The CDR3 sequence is CAITRQGNSPLHF. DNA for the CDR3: TGTGCCATCACCCGACAGGGTAATTCACCCCTCCACTTT.

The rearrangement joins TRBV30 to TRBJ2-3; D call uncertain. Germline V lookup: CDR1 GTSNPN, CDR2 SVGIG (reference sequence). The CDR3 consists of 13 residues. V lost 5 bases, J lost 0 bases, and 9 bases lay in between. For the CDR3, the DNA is TGTGCCTGGGGTATCCTGAGCACAGATACGCAGTATTTT. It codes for CAWGILSTDTQYF.

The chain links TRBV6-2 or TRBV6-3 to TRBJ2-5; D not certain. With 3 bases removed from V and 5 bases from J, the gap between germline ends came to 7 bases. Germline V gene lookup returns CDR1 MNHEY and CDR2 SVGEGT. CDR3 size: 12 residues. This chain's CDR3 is CASSYGGETQYF. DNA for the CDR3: TGTGCCAGCAGTTATGGTGGGGAGACCCAGTACTTC.

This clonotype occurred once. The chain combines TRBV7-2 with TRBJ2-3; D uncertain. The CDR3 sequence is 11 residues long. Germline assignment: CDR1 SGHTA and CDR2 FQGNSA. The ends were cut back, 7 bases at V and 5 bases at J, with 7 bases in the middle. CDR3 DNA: TGTGCCAGCACCTCCCTAGATACGCAGTATTTT. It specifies CASTSLDTQYF.